This is a list of T cell receptor beta chains from one sample in a study of cytomegalovirus exposure and HLA in healthy donors. The data were produced by immunoSEQ multiplex PCR, yet TCRdb's version contains in-frame clones alone and is incomplete. This table has around 120,000 clones, around two thirds appearing once. The source material was PBMCs. These receptors all stem from a woman in her thirties or forties in good health and CMV-seropositive. The conserved cysteine and the conserved F or W are not part of the CDR3 here. The order of the fields is CDR3 length, V gene, clone size, CDR3 protein. A row's size may be missing; if present it is once, few, many or a size class.

>13|TRBV5-1|few
ASSQGQGSYNEQF
>12|TRBV27|NA
ASSLRGDGTEAF
>12|TRBV29-1|few
SVGAGSQWDGYT
>12|TRBV7-2|NA
ASSLWRANTEAF
>14|TRBV5-6|NA
ASSLAGSALLGEQY
>12|TRBV27|few
ASAQLTSTDTQY
>12|TRBV7-3|NA
ASSFSGSGNTIY
>11|TRBV29-1|once
SVGQRGGDEQF
>12|TRBV5-1|few
ASSLDRANTEAF
>15|TRBV5-4|NA
ASSLMIGGGGTDTQY
>12|TRBV6-6|once
ASKKDTNTGELF
>12|TRBV15|few
ATSRAGQRQPLH
>12|TRBV2|few
ASNEQGAWEKLF
>12|TRBV29-1|NA
SAGTSGNTGELF
>14|TRBV4-3|NA
ASSGTGAELGEKLF
>12|TRBV11-2|NA
ASSGLEESHTQY
>12|TRBV7-2|NA
ASSFSGQTYEQY
>12|TRBV6-5|few
ASRRGQTNSPLH
>12|TRBV19|NA
ASSVGLAKNIQY
>11|TRBV18|NA
ASSPRGTDTQY
>10|TRBV6-5|NA
ASSPSSTEAF
>12|TRBV13|once
ASSPTGAQETQY
>16|TRBV4-2|NA
ASSQQLGQGHGNTEAF
>14|TRBV5-1|NA
ASSYGTGTGDAEAF
>11|TRBV5-6|NA
ASSLGGQYGYT
>14|TRBV9|few
ASSSSTDRGGNTIY
>13|TRBV7-9|few
ASSGGGGSNYEQY
>11|TRBV7-6|NA
ASSLDNNYGYT
>11|TRBV15|NA
ATSRGQGSPLH
>14|TRBV4-1|NA
ASSQVQGAFTGELF
>11|TRBV4-1|NA
ASSPRQGGEQY